The TCR beta chain described here comes from a study of blood T cell repertoires in COVID-19. Across the study: PBMCs, B-cell-depleted T cells, or T cells provided the cDNA or gDNA that made up the material.

Looked up from germline, CDR1 is SGHVS and CDR2 is FNYEAQ. The germline V and J ends were trimmed by 4 bases and 4 bases, with 18 bases remaining between them. The CDR3 is made up of 16 amino acids. Clones were read by immunoSEQ multiplex PCR, and TCRdb kept only the in-frame ones, dropping some. The sample consists of around 180,000 clones, 75% to 85% of them appearing once. Assignment of participants to cohorts was predicated upon participant-reported clinical history. The rearrangement uses TRBV7-6 and TRBJ2-3; TRBD2 is a possible D gene (5 bases). The specimen was PBMCs or T cells enriched from blood (not recorded which). The sequence derives from a woman between 50 and 59 years old with acute COVID-19. The CDR3 protein is CASSSAGKAGADTQYF. The CDR3 DNA reads TGTGCCAGCAGCTCCGCCGGGAAAGCAGGCGCAGATACGCAGTATTTT.